A single sample is the source of the 5 T cell receptor beta chains below, sequenced in a study of cytomegalovirus exposure and HLA in healthy donors. The PCR made use of 60 Vbeta and 13 Jbeta primers. Generated by immunoSEQ multiplex PCR, the TCRdb table keeps only in-frame clones and is missing some. This table has about 220,000 clones, about 77% appearing once. Sequenced material: PBMCs. These receptors were taken from a woman younger than 45 in good health and CMV-seronegative.

The chain uses TRBV6-1 and TRBJ2-7; 7 bases are a match to TRBD2. Germline lookup yields CDR1 MNHNS and CDR2 SASEGT. The CDR3 covers 12 residues. V was clipped by 7 bases and J by 12 bases; unmatched bases: 12. The CDR3 DNA sequence: TGTGCCAGCAACCCTCGCGGGGGTAGGCTGTACTTC. Amino acids: CASNPRGGRLYF.

V is TRBV2 and J is TRBJ2-5; the D gene is possibly TRBD1 (6 bases). CDR3 length: 13 residues. Per the germline V gene, CDR1 is SNHLY and CDR2 is FYNNEI. Trimming pared 3 bases from V and 4 bases from J, leaving 9 bases between. The CDR3 nucleotides read TGTGCCAGCAGTGACTTACAGGGAGAGACCCAGTACTTC. It codes for CASSDLQGETQYF. Using reference TRBV2 and TRBJ2-5 for the parts outside the CDR3, the full variable domain is EPEVTQTPSHQVTQMGQEVILRCVPISNHLYFYWYRQILGQKVEFLVSFYNNEISEKSEIFDDQFSVERPDGSNFTLKIRSTKLEDSAMYFCASSDLQGETQYFGPGTRLLVL.

This chain uses TRBV6-1 with TRBJ2-7, with a possible D match to TRBD2 (6 bases). Trimming left V 6 bases short and J 5 bases short, with 17 bases between. CDR3 size: 14 residues. Looked up from germline, CDR1 is MNHNS and CDR2 is SASEGT. The CDR3 region is CASRGTWEGNEQYF. The CDR3 bases are TGTGCCAGCAGGGGGACTTGGGAAGGCAACGAGCAGTACTTC.

The table lists this clone with a few counts. One end of the junction varies from germline; a read error may be responsible. The V gene is TRBV30, the J gene TRBJ1-2; D not certain. CDR1 and CDR2 (germline): GTSNPN, SVGIG (reference sequence). CDR3 length equals 14 residues. The CDR3, as DNA: TGTGCCTGGAGTATCGACCGCTCTAACTATGGCTACATCTTC. It specifies CAWSIDRSNYGYIF.

The V and J genes are TRBV7-9 and TRBJ2-1; 8 bases are a match to TRBD1. V gave up 5 bases and J gave up 7 bases; unmatched junction bases: 7. CDR1 is SEHNR and CDR2 is FQNEAQ in the germline V gene (reference sequence). The CDR3 runs 14 residues. CDR3 nucleotides: TGTGCCAGCAGCCCCACGGACAGGGCGAATGAGCAGTTCTTC. Translation: CASSPTDRANEQFF. The full variable domain, with the rest looked up from reference TRBV7-9 and TRBJ2-1, is DTGVSQNPRHKITKRGQNVTFRCDPISEHNRLYWYRQTLGQGPEFLTYFQNEAQLEKSRLLSDRFSAERPKGSFSTLEIQRTEQGDSAMYLCASSPTDRANEQFFGPGTRLTVL.